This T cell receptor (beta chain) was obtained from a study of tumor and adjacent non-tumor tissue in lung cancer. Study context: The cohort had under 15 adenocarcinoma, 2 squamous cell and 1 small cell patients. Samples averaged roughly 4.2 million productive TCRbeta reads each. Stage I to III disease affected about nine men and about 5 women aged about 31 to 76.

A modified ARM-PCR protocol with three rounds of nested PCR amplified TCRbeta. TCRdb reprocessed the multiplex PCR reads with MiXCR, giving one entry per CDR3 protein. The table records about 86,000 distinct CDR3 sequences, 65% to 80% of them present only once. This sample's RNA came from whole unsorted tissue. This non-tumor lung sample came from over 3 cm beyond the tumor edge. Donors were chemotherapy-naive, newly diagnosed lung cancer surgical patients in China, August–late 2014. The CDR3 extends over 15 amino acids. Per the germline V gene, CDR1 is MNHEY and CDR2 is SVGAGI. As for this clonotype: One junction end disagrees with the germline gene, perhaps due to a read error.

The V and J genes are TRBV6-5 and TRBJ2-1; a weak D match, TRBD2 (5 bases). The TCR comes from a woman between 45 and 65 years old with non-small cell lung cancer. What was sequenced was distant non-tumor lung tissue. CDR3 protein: CVSGSHGPRDNEQFF. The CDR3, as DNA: TGTGTCAGCGGTTCCCACGGGCCAAGGGACAATGAGCAGTTCTTC.